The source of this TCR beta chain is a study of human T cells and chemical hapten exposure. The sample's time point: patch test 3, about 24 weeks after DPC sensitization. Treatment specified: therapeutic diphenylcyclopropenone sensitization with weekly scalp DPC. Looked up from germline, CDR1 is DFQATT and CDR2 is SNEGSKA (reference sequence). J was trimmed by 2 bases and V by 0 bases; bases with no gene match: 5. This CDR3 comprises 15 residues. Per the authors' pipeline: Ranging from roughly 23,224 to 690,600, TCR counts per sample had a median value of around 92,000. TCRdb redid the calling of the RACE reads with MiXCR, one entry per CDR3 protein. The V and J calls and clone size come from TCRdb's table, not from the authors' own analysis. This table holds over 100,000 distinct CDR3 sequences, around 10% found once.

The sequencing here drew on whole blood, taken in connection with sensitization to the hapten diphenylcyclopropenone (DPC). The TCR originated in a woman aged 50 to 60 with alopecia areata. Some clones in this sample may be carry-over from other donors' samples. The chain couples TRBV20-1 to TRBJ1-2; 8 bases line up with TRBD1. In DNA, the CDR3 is TGCAGTGCTAGAGACGAACGGGACAGGAACTATGGCTACACCTTC. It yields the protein CSARDERDRNYGYTF.